This TCR beta chain came from a study of monozygotic twins with inflammatory bowel disease. Per donor, less than 3 ml of blood was collected and frozen. The CDR3 spans 15 residues. Per germline, CDR1 MNHEY and CDR2 SVGEGT. TCRdb processed the 5' RACE reads again and assigns one entry to each CDR3 protein, with no DNA. Its table records about 160,000 distinct CDR3 sequences. Sequencing input: blood. The chain combines TRBV6-2 or TRBV6-3 with TRBJ2-5; the D call of TRBD1 rests on TCRdb alone, since no DNA is present to check it. This clonotype was obtained from a human donor with ulcerative colitis or Crohn's disease, or a healthy co-twin of an affected twin (not recorded which). The CDR3 region is CASRPPYSGQETQYF.